This TCR beta chain was documented in a study of cytotoxic CD8 clonotypes in ibrutinib-treated CLL. Study-wide background: Response samples were taken after a median roughly twelve months of treatment, range 6 to 36. Averaging across samples gave approximately 260,000 productive templates and approximately 87,000 productive rearrangements.

CDR3 length equals 14 residues. The germline gives CDR1 LNHDA, CDR2 SQIVND (reference sequence). V was clipped by 3 bases and J by 6 bases, with 14 bases between them. To note about this clone: Its antigen is currently unknown.

Data came from immunoSEQ multiplex PCR; TCRdb stores just in-frame clones and leaves some out. Among approximately 320,000 clones listed, over 60% were seen once. General study results and limits: Rising at ibrutinib response, clonality subsequently fell back toward baseline at progression.

The source is a human donor with chronic lymphocytic leukemia. The material was PBMCs, obtained after 36 months of ibrutinib treatment. This chain uses TRBV19 with TRBJ1-2, with D perhaps matching TRBD1 (5 bases). For the CDR3, the DNA is TGTGCCAGTAGTATTAGGGGAGGAGGGGATGGCTACACCTTC. This codes for CASSIRGGGDGYTF.